This TCR beta chain was documented in a study of T-cell memory formation after mild COVID-19. Notes on the study in general: CM and EM subsets held most contracting CD4+ clones; EMRA held CD8+ ones.

There are a few counts of this clonotype. The antigen is not known. A single record per CDR3 protein comes from TCRdb applying MiXCR to the 5' RACE reads. The data contain around 410,000 distinct CDR3 sequences, 20% to 30% of them singletons. This CDR3 has 14 amino acids. Germline CDR1 LNHNV, CDR2 YYDKDF (reference sequence). With 4 bases removed from V and 1 base from J, the gap between germline ends came to 11 bases. The J gene is TRBJ2-7, the V gene TRBV15; D could derive from TRBD1 or TRBD2 (7 bases each). Input material: PBMCs or a T cell subset sorted from them (not recorded which). The receptor was isolated from an adult woman who had mild COVID-19 (a few samples of this study predate the infection). Cell type and time point are not known. CDR3 in DNA: TGTGCCACCAGCACCCAGGGGGGGTCCTACGAGCAGTACTTC. It is translated as CATSTQGGSYEQYF.